Listed below are T cell receptor beta chains from one sample, sequenced in a study of blood T cell repertoires in COVID-19. This table comes from immunoSEQ multiplex PCR, and its TCRdb copy is limited to in-frame clones, with some not included. The sample lists 250,000 to 350,000 clones, 85% to 90% occurring once. The sample was peripheral blood. The receptors derive from a woman aged 45 to 65 with COVID-19, enrolled during active disease. CDR3s include the opening cysteine and the closing phenylalanine or tryptophan. D genes are given only for firm matches. Not every row has a clone size; where given, it reads once, few, many or a size class.

15	-	TRBV6-5	once	TRBJ1-2	TGTGCCAGCAGTTCCCAATCGACAGGCCGCTATGGCTACACCTTC	CASSSQSTGRYGYTF
14	-	TRBV2	-	TRBJ1-4	TGTGCCAGCAGTGTCGGCGGGGCAAGGAAAAAACTGTTTTTT	CASSVGGARKKLFF
14	-	TRBV24-1	-	TRBJ2-2	TGTGCCACCAGTGAAACAGGGAACACCGGGGAGCTGTTTTTT	CATSETGNTGELFF
15	-	TRBV5-1	-	TRBJ2-1	TGCGCCAGCAGCTTGCGTCTAGAAGGCTACGGTGAGCAGTTCTTC	CASSLRLEGYGEQFF
15	TRBD1	TRBV18	-	TRBJ1-1	TGTGCCAGCTCACCAACAGGGGGCTTGGACACTGAAGCTTTCTTT	CASSPTGGLDTEAFF
16	TRBD1	TRBV18	-	TRBJ1-2	TGTGCCAGCTCACCCACCGGACAGGGGGCGTTGGATGGCTACACCTTC	CASSPTGQGALDGYTF
17	TRBD1	TRBV19	-	TRBJ1-1	TGTGCCAGTAGTATAATCGGGACAGGGGGCCGGAACACTGAAGCTTTCTTT	CASSIIGTGGRNTEAFF
15	TRBD1	TRBV10-3	-	TRBJ1-2	TGTGCCATCAGTGCCGGGACAGGGGATCCAAGTGGCTACACCTTC	CAISAGTGDPSGYTF
17	TRBD1	TRBV3-1/TRBV3-2	-	TRBJ2-6	TGTGCCAGCAGCCTGGGACAGACGATCTCTGGGGCCAACGTCCTGACTTTC	CASSLGQTISGANVLTF
14	TRBD2	TRBV29-1	once	TRBJ2-2	TGCAGCGGGCTAGCGGACCCGAACACCGGGGAGCTGTTTTTT	CSGLADPNTGELFF
18	TRBD1	TRBV19	-	TRBJ1-5	TGTGCCAGTACCAAGATACGGAACAGGGGGTCGGGGAATCAGCCCCAGCATTTT	CASTKIRNRGSGNQPQHF
14	TRBD1	TRBV30	-	TRBJ2-1	TGTGCCTGGATCCCGGGACAGTTGTACAATGAGCAGTTCTTC	CAWIPGQLYNEQFF
14	-	TRBV6-5	-	TRBJ1-2	TGTGCCAGCAGGCCTATCGGGTCGCCGGGTGGCTACACCTTC	CASRPIGSPGGYTF
13	-	TRBV3-1/TRBV3-2	few	TRBJ2-7	TGTGCCAGCAGCCAAGGGGAGACCCGGCGGCAGTACTTC	CASSQGETRRQYF
13	-	TRBV18	-	TRBJ1-5	TGTGCCAGCTCAATTCTCGGAGACCAGCCCCAGCATTTT	CASSILGDQPQHF
14	TRBD2	TRBV6-5	-	TRBJ2-3	TGTGCCAGCAGCTCCGGGACTAGCAGTCGGACGCAGTATTTT	CASSSGTSSRTQYF
14	TRBD1	TRBV9	-	TRBJ1-2	TGTGCCAGCAGCGCCGGACAGGTCGGGAGTGGCTACACCTTC	CASSAGQVGSGYTF
14	TRBD1	TRBV2	-	TRBJ2-3	TGTGCCAGTTCCCGGGACAGGCTCGCAGATACGCAGTATTTT	CASSRDRLADTQYF
15	TRBD1	TRBV15	-	TRBJ1-2	TGTGCCACCAGCAGAGATTTTGGCAGGGGGGATGGCTACACCTTC	CATSRDFGRGDGYTF
16	TRBD2	TRBV4-3	-	TRBJ2-1	TGCGCCAGCAGCCAAGATGACTCTAGCGGGATCAATGAGCAGTTCTTC	CASSQDDSSGINEQFF
15	-	TRBV7-7	-	TRBJ2-1	TGTGCTAGCAGCCCGTCTGGGACACTATACAATGAGCAGTTCTTC	CASSPSGTLYNEQFF
14	-	TRBV25-1	-	TRBJ2-3	TGTGCCAGCAGCCTACCCGGGAGCACAGATACGCAGTATTTT	CASSLPGSTDTQYF
17	-	TRBV9	few	TRBJ2-1	TGTGCCAGCAGCGTAGGCCCCTACCGACACTCCAGCAATGAGCAGTTCTTC	CASSVGPYRHSSNEQFF
16	TRBD2	TRBV19	few	TRBJ2-2	TGTGCCAGTAGTATGCCTAGCGGGAGGTGGTCCGGGGAGCTGTTTTTT	CASSMPSGRWSGELFF
16	TRBD1	TRBV19	-	TRBJ1-3	TGTGCCAGTAGCCTCGACCCCCCGGGACAGGGAAACACCATATATTTT	CASSLDPPGQGNTIYF
15	-	TRBV5-1	-	TRBJ1-1	TGCGCCAGCACCGGGAGGGGGGGGGCGAACACTGAAGCTTTCTTT	CASTGRGGANTEAFF
14	TRBD1	TRBV19	-	TRBJ2-5	TGTGCCAGTAGTAACGCTCGGGACAGGGAGACCCAGTACTTC	CASSNARDRETQYF
13	TRBD1	TRBV5-1	-	TRBJ1-1	TGCGCCACAGGGACAGGCAATCCCACTGAAGCTTTCTTT	CATGTGNPTEAFF
14	-	TRBV6-4	-	TRBJ2-3	TGTGCCAGCAGTGACTTTAGCGGCACAGATACGCAGTATTTT	CASSDFSGTDTQYF
14	-	TRBV30	-	TRBJ1-6	TGTGCCTGGATGGGCCAGGTCTATAATTCACCCCTCCACTTT	CAWMGQVYNSPLHF
14	TRBD1	TRBV5-1	-	TRBJ1-2	TGCGCCACCACCGCTGTGACAGGGGCCTATGGCTACACCTTC	CATTAVTGAYGYTF
14	TRBD2	TRBV25-1	once	TRBJ2-3	TGTGCCAGCAGTGTACTAGCGGCCACAGATACGCAGTATTTT	CASSVLAATDTQYF